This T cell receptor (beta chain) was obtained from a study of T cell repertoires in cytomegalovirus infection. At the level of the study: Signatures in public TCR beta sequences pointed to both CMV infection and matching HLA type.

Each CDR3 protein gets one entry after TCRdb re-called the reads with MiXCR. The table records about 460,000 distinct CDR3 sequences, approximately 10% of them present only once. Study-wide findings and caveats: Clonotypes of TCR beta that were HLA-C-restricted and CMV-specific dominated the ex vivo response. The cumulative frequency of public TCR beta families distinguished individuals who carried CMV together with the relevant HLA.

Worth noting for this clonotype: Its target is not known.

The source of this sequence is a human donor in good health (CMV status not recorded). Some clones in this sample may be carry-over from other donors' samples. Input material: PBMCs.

The CDR3 here is CASRVQGESTEAFF. For the CDR3, the DNA is TGTGCCAGCAGGGTACAGGGGGAGAGCACTGAAGCTTTCTTT. The rearrangement links TRBV6-5 to TRBJ1-1; TRBD1 matches 8 bases. V shed 6 bases and J 4 bases; nucleotides not matched to a gene: 7. This CDR3 has 14 amino acids. Germline lookup yields CDR1 MNHEY and CDR2 SVGAGI.